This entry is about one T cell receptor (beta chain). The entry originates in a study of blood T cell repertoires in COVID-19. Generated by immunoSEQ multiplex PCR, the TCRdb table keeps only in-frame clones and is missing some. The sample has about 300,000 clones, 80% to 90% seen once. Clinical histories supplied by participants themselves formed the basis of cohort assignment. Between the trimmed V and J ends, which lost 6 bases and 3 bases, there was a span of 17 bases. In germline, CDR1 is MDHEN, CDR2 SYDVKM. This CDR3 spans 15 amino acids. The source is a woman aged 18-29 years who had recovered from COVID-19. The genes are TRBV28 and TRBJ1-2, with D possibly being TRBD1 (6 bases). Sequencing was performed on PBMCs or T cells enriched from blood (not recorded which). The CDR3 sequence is CASSPGAPGDYGYTF. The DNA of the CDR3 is TGTGCCAGCAGCCCAGGAGCACCAGGGGACTATGGCTACACCTTC.